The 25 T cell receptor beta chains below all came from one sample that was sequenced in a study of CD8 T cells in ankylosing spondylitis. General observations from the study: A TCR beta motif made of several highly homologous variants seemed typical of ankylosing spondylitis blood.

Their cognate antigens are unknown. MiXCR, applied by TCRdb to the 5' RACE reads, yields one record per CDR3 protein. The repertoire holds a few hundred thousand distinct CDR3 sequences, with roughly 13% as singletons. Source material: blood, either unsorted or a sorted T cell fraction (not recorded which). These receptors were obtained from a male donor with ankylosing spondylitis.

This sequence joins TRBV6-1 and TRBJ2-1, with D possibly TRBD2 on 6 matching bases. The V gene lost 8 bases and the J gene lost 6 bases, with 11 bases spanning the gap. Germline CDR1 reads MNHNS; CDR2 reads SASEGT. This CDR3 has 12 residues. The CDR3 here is CASRGFGNEQFF. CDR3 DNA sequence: TGTGCCAGCCGGGGGTTCGGCAATGAGCAGTTCTTC.

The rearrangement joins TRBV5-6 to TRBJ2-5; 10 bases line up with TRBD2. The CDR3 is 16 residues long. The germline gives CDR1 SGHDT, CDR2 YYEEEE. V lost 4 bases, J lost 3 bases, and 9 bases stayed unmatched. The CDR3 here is CASSRTSGWGKETQYF. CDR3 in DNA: TGTGCCAGCAGCCGGACTAGCGGATGGGGAAAAGAGACCCAGTACTTC.

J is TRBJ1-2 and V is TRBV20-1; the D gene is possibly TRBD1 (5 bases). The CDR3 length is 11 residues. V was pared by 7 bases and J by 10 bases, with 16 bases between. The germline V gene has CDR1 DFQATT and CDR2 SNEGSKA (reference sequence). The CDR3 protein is CSGWDQVTYTF. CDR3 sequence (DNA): TGCAGTGGTTGGGACCAAGTGACCTACACCTTC.

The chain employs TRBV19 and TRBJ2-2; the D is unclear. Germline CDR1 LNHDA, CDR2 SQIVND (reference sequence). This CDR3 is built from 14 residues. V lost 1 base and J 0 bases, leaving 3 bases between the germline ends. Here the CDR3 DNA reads TGTGCCAGTAGTATAGGAGCGAACACCGGGGAGCTGTTTTTT. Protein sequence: CASSIGANTGELFF. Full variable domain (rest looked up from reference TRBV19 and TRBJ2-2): DGGITQSPKYLFRKEGQNVTLSCEQNLNHDAMYWYRQDPGQGLRLIYYSQIVNDFQKGDIAEGYSVSREKKESFPLTVTSAQKNPTAFYLCASSIGANTGELFFGEGSRLTVL.

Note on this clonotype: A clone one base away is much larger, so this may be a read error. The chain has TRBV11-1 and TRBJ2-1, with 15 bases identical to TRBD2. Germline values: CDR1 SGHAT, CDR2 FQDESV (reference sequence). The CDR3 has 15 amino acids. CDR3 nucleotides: TGTGCCAGCAGCCGGACTAGCGGGAGGGGTAATGAGCAGTTGTTC. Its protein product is CASSRTSGRGNEQLF. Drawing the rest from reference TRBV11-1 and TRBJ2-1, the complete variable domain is EAEVAQSPRYKITEKSQAVAFWCDPISGHATLYWYRQILGQGPELLVQFQDESVVDDSQLPKDRFSAERLKGVDSTLKIQPAELGDSAMYLCASSRTSGRGNEQLFGPGTRLTVL.

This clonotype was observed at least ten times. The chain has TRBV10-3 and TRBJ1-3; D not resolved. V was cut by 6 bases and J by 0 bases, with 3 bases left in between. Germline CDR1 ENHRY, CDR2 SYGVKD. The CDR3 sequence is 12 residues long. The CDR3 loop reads CAISNSGNTIYF. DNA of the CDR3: TGTGCCATCAGCAACTCTGGAAACACCATATATTTT.

The CDR3 DNA reads TGTGCCAGCTCAGCCCGGGACAGGGATTCACCCCTCCACTTT. The encoded protein is CASSARDRDSPLHF. The genes are TRBV18 and TRBJ1-6; 9 positions match TRBD1. Germline V gene sequence: CDR1 KGHSH, CDR2 LQKENI. V lost 5 bases, J lost 8 bases, and 4 bases stayed unmatched. The CDR3 has 14 amino acids. Drawing the rest from reference TRBV18 and TRBJ1-6, the complete variable domain is NAGVMQNPRHLVRRRGQEARLRCSPMKGHSHVYWYRQLPEEGLKFMVYLQKENIIDESGMPKERFSAEFPKEGPSILRIQQVVRGDSAAYFCASSARDRDSPLHFGNGTRLTVT.

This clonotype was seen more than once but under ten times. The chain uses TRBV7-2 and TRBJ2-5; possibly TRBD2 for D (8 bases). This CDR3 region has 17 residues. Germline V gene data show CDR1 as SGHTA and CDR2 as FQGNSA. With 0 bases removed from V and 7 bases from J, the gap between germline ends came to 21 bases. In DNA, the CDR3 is TGTGCCAGCAGCTTAGCTAGCGGGACAGACGATGGTTGGACCCAGTACTTC. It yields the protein CASSLASGTDDGWTQYF.

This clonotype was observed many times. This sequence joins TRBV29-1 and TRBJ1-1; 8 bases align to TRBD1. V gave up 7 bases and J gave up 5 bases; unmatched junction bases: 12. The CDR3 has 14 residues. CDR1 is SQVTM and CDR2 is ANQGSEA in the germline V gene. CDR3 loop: CSARTGGSGTEAFF. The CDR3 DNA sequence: TGCAGCGCCCGCACAGGGGGTAGTGGAACTGAAGCTTTCTTT.

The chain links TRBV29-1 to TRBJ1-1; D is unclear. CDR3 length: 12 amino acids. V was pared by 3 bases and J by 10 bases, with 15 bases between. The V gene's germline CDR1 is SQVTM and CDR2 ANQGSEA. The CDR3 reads CSVDSGHPPAFF. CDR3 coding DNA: TGCAGCGTTGATTCCGGCCACCCCCCAGCTTTCTTT.

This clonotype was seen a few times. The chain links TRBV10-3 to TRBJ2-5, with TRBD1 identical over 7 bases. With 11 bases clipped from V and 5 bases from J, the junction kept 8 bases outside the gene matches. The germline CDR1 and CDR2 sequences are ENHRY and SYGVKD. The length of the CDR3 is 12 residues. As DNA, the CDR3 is TGTGCCGAGGGGGCAGCCGGGGAGACCCAGTACTTC. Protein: CAEGAAGETQYF.

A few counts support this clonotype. CDR3 amino acids: CSASLGTDTDTQYF. The CDR3 region has the DNA TGCAGTGCTAGTCTAGGGACCGACACAGATACGCAGTATTTT. This chain links TRBV20-1 with TRBJ2-3, with D tentatively TRBD1 or TRBD2 (5 bases each). Germline V gene data show CDR1 as DFQATT and CDR2 as SNEGSKA (reference sequence). The CDR3 loop spans 14 amino acids. Trimming shortened V by 3 bases and J by 2 bases, and 12 bases separated the two germline ends.

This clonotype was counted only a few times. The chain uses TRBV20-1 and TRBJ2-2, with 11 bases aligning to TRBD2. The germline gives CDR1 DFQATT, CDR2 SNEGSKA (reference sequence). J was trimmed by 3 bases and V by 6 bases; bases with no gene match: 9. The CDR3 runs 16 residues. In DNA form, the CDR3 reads TGCAGTGCAATCTCCGAACTAGCGGGAGACACCGGGGAGCTGTTTTTT. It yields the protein CSAISELAGDTGELFF.

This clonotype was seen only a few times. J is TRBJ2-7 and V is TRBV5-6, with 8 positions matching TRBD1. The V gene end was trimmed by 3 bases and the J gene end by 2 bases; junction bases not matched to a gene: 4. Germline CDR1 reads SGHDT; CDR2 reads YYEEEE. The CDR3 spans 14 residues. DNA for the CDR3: TGTGCCAGCAGCTCGGGACAGGAAGCCTACGAGCAGTACTTC. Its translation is CASSSGQEAYEQYF.

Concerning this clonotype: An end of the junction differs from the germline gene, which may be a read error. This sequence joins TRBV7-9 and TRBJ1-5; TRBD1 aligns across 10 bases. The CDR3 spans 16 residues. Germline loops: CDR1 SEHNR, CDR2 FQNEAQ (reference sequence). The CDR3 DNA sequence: TGTGCCAGCAGCTTAGGGACGACAGGGGGCAATGAGCCCCAGCATTTT. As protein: CASSLGTTGGNEPQHF.

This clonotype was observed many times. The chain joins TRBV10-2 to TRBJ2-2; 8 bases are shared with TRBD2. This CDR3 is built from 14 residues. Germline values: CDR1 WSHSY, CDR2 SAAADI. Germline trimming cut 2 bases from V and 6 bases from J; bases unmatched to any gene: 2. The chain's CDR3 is CASSEPGGAGELFF. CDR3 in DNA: TGCGCCAGCAGTGAGCCGGGAGGGGCCGGGGAGCTGTTTTTT.

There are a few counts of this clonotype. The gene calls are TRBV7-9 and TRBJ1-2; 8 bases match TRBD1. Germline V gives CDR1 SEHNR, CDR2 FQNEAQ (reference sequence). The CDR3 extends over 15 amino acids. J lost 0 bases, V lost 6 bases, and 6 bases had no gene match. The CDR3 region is CASRERTGSNYGYTF. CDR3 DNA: TGTGCCAGCAGGGAACGGACAGGGTCTAACTATGGCTACACCTTC.

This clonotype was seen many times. CDR3 residues: CSALRGTGEETQYF. The DNA of the CDR3 is TGCAGCGCTCTGCGGGGTACGGGGGAAGAGACCCAGTACTTC. V and J are TRBV29-1 and TRBJ2-5; TRBD2 is a possible D gene (6 bases). This CDR3 is 14 amino acids long. Between the trimmed V and J ends, which lost 7 bases and 3 bases, there was a span of 18 bases. Germline V gene data show CDR1 as SQVTM and CDR2 as ANQGSEA. The entire variable domain, with the rest obtained from reference TRBV29-1 and TRBJ2-5, is as follows: SAVISQKPSRDICQRGTSLTIQCQVDSQVTMMFWYRQQPGQSLTLIATANQGSEATYESGFVIDKFPISRPNLTFSTLTVSNMSPEDSSIYLCSALRGTGEETQYFGPGTRLLVL.

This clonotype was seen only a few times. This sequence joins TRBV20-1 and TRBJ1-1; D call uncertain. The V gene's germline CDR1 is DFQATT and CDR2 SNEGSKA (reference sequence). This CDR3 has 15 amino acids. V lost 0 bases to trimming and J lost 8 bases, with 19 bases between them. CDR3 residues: CSAREARVGSGEAFF. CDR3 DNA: TGCAGTGCTAGAGAGGCAAGAGTAGGGTCCGGGGAAGCTTTCTTT.

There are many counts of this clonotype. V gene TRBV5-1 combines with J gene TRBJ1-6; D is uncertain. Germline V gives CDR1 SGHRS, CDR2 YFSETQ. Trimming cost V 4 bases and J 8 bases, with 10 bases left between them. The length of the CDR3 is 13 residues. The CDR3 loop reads CASSQDPDSPLHF. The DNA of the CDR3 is TGCGCCAGCAGCCAGGACCCGGATTCACCCCTCCACTTT.

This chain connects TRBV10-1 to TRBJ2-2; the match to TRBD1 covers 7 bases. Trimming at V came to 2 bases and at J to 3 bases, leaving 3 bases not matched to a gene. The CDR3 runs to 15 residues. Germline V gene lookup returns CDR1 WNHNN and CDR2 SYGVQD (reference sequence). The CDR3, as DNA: TGCGCCAGCAGTGAGGGTGACAGGGACACCGGGGAGCTGTTTTTT. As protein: CASSEGDRDTGELFF.

CDR3 sequence reads: CASSPRTEVNYGYTF. The CDR3 DNA reads as TGCGCCAGCAGCCCAAGGACAGAAGTTAACTATGGCTACACCTTC. The chain employs TRBV5-1 and TRBJ1-2, with a possible D match to TRBD1 (6 bases). This CDR3 has 15 amino acids. Trimming pared 4 bases from V and 1 base from J, leaving 14 bases between. The V gene's germline CDR1 is SGHRS and CDR2 YFSETQ.

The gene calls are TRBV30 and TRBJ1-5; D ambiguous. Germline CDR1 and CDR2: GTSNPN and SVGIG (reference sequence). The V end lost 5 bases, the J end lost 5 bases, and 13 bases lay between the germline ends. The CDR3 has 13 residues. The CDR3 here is CAWEGSEDQPQHF. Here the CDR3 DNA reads TGTGCCTGGGAAGGGTCGGAAGATCAGCCCCAGCATTTT.

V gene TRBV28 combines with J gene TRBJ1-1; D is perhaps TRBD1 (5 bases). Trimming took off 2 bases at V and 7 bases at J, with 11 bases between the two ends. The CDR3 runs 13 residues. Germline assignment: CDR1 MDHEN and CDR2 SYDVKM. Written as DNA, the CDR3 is TGTGCCAGCAGTTTAGGGGGAGAGGTTGAAGCTTTCTTT. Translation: CASSLGGEVEAFF.

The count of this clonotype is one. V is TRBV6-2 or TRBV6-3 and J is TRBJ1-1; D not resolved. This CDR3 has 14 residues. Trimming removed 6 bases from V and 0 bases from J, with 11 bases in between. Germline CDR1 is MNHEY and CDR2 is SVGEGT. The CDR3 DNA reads TGTGCCAGCAGCCTCAGGCGGTTGAACACTGAAGCTTTCTTT. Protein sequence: CASSLRRLNTEAFF.